One and the same sample provided the 10 T cell receptor beta chains below, sequenced in a study of T-cell memory formation after mild COVID-19 (TCRdb year 2021). Library preparation used 5' RACE. Sequencer: Illumina NovaSeq 6000. TCRdb handled the public reads itself, with Q25 trimming in fastp and clone calling in MiXCR, and kept productive beta chains. Identical CDR3 proteins give one entry, which carries the most common genes and DNA. In all, the sample holds about 560,000 distinct CDR3 sequences, and 15% to 20% of those were seen once. The ten largest make up around 7.8% of the sample. The source material was PBMCs or a T cell subset sorted from them (not recorded which). These receptors were collected from an adult woman who had mild COVID-19 (a few samples of this study predate the infection). The sample titles of this study are shuffled in the database, so cell type and time point are left out; the donor was told from shared clones.

There are a few counts of this clonotype. This sequence joins TRBV5-1 and TRBJ1-5, with TRBD1 matching over 9 bases. CDR1 is SGHRS, CDR2 YFSETQ, per germline. V was pared by 0 bases and J by 7 bases, with 5 bases of the junction left unmatched. The CDR3 is 15 residues long. The chain's CDR3 is CASSLEGTGQQPQHF. The CDR3 coding sequence is TGCGCCAGCAGCTTGGAAGGGACAGGGCAGCAGCCCCAGCATTTT.

Only a few counts were recorded for this clonotype. This CDR3 is CASSQLRDGTEAFF. The CDR3 DNA sequence: TGTGCCAGCAGCCAACTTCGGGACGGCACTGAAGCTTTCTTT. J is TRBJ1-1 and V is TRBV3-1; TRBD1 might be the D (5 bases). V shed 2 bases and J shed 4 bases, with 11 bases lying between them. CDR1 is LGHDT and CDR2 is YNNKEL in the germline V gene (reference sequence). The CDR3 is 14 residues long.

This clonotype occurred a few times. The chain couples TRBV2 to TRBJ1-1, with a tentative D call TRBD1 (5 bases). CDR1 SNHLY and CDR2 FYNNEI come from the germline V gene. The CDR3 runs to 13 residues. The V end lost 3 bases, the J end lost 3 bases, and 8 bases lay between the germline ends. CDR3 bases: TGTGCCAGCAGTGACGGGGGGGACACTGAAGCTTTCTTT. This encodes CASSDGGDTEAFF.

This clonotype showed up just once. J is TRBJ2-7 and V is TRBV14; D is unresolved. Germline V lookup: CDR1 SGHDN, CDR2 FVKESK. CDR3 length equals 14 residues. V lost 4 bases to trimming and J lost 3 bases, with 13 bases between them. CDR3 loop: CASSPHPTDYEQYF. The CDR3 DNA reads TGTGCCAGCAGCCCCCACCCTACAGACTACGAGCAGTACTTC.

Only a few counts were recorded for this clonotype. The chain uses TRBV29-1 and TRBJ2-6; 7 nucleotides agree with TRBD1. This CDR3 has 15 amino acids. The V and J ends lost 7 bases and 0 bases, in that order; junction bases with no gene match: 6. CDR1 is SQVTM, CDR2 ANQGSEA, per germline. The CDR3 reads CSARDSYSGANVLTF. CDR3 coding DNA: TGCAGCGCCCGGGACAGCTACTCTGGGGCCAACGTCCTGACTTTC.

This rearrangement joins TRBV10-3 to TRBJ1-5; D gene ambiguous. The CDR3 loop spans 14 amino acids. Trimming took off 2 bases at V and 7 bases at J, with 12 bases between the two ends. Germline-derived CDR1 and CDR2 are ENHRY and SYGVKD. The CDR3 loop is CAISEVGPGQPQHF. The CDR3 nucleotides read TGTGCCATCAGTGAGGTCGGACCGGGACAGCCCCAGCATTTT.

This clonotype has only a few counts. The rearrangement joins TRBV5-6 to TRBJ2-7; the match to TRBD1 covers 9 bases. The V gene's germline CDR1 is SGHDT and CDR2 YYEEEE. The CDR3 covers 15 residues. V trimming: 3 bases; J trimming: 4 bases; junction bases outside the gene matches: 8. CDR3 DNA sequence: TGTGCCAGCAGCTACCTCGGGACAGGGATTTACGAGCAGTACTTC. Its translation: CASSYLGTGIYEQYF.

This clonotype showed up just a few times. The V and J genes are TRBV4-2 and TRBJ1-1; D not resolved. The germline V gene has CDR1 LGHNA and CDR2 YNFKEQ. CDR3 length: 16 amino acids. The V end lost 0 bases, the J end lost 1 base, and 12 bases lay between the germline ends. As DNA, the CDR3 is TGTGCCAGCAGCCAAGAAGTTGGGGTCCCGAACACTGAAGCTTTCTTT. Protein: CASSQEVGVPNTEAFF.

The CDR3, as DNA: TGTGCCAGCAGCTTTGGGTGGGTCCTTGGAAACTATGGCTACACCTTC. This encodes CASSFGWVLGNYGYTF. V gene TRBV7-9 combines with J gene TRBJ1-2; no clear D gene. The CDR3 is made up of 16 amino acids. The germline V gene has CDR1 SEHNR and CDR2 FQNEAQ (reference sequence). V shed 3 bases and J shed 2 bases, with 16 bases lying between them.

This sequence joins TRBV7-3 and TRBJ2-1, with D tentatively TRBD2 (6 bases). Germline CDR1 and CDR2: SGHTA and FQGTGA. The V end was cut by 2 bases, the J end by 7 bases, with 15 bases between. The CDR3 contains 15 residues. The CDR3 region has the DNA TGTGCCAGCAGCTTATTGTTCGGGGGATGGAATGAGCAGTTCTTC. It translates to CASSLLFGGWNEQFF.